Below, one T cell receptor beta chain is given with its context. This clone's antigen is unknown. No base-level quality is on record; no much larger clone is a single base apart. TCRbeta CDR3 regions were amplified from genomic DNA using the immunoSEQ Assay, a bias-controlled multiplex PCR. Under the source paper's analysis protocol: The number of nucleated cells in each sample was estimated by amplification of reference gene primers within the assay. Sequence reads were collapsed and filtered to measure the absolute abundance of every unique TCRbeta CDR3 rearrangement. For each sample, productive Simpson clonality was calculated as the square root of Simpson's diversity index over productive rearrangements. In TCRdb, the immuneACCESS table is reduced to in-frame sequences with V and J assigned. These tables do not hold every clone; where another copy was compared, an unresolved V gene accounts for under half, and the others remain unexplained. The V and J calls and the clone size are those of that table, but D and trimming were determined from the DNA. The table for this sample lists roughly 260,000 clones; approximately 77% of them were counted only once. The ten biggest clones cover 2.5% to 3.5% of the sample.

Each collaborating institution followed its own protocols to collect whole blood in K2EDTA tubes. For TCRbeta analysis, collaborators shipped samples in one of three forms: frozen whole blood, isolated PBMCs, or DNA extracted from either of those sample types. These data come from a study of blood T cell repertoires in COVID-19 (dated by TCRdb to 2019 to 2021). Describing the broader study: Collaborator samples came from the United States, Italy and Spain and covered acute and convalescent phases of COVID-19. The prospective study material was composed of cDNA or gDNA derived from T cells, B-cell-depleted T cells, or PBMCs. Subjects who had been exposed to COVID-19, were actively infected with it, or had recovered from it provided the deeply sampled blood TCRbeta repertoires that made up the dataset. The repertoires were released in a freely available public database intended as a resource for research on the immune response to SARS-CoV-2. Samples were obtained from the ongoing ImmuneRACE study (first 160 participants) and from 1,254 subjects provided by 6 global collaborators. Nearly every sample came with metadata listing a de-identified subject ID, COVID-19 status, age in years and sex. HLA class I and class II types, where available, came from metadata supplied by the sample provider rather than from assay-based typing.

V is pared back by 3 bases and J by 7 bases, with 11 bases lying between the germline termini. The CDR3 runs 14 amino acids, cysteine and phenylalanine included. The CDR3 DNA has 42 bases and is translated from base 1. As encoded in the germline V gene, CDR1 is SGDLS while CDR2 is YYNGEE. The investigation overall reported the following: Clinical and demographic metadata were provided uncurated, with the amount varying by source and participant.

This sequence was found in a woman in her late teens or twenties with acute or convalescent COVID-19. Source material: peripheral blood. The chain is assembled from TRBV9 and TRBJ1-6; no D gene is confidently identified. The CDR3 region: CASSGAVRNSPLHF. In nucleotides, the sequence is TGTGCCAGCAGCGGCGCTGTCAGGAATTCACCCCTCCACTTT.